This TCR beta chain came from a study of blood T cells in healthy people across ages. Germline V gene data show CDR1 as SEHNR and CDR2 as FQNEAQ (reference sequence). Trimming cost V 3 bases and J 1 base, with 13 bases left between them. This CDR3 has 17 amino acids. Study-level points and caveats: Across the age range, TCR beta diversity per million T cells fell in a roughly linear way.

This clonotype was recorded a few times. What it binds is not known. The second PCR ran roughly 6 to 11 cycles with a sample-barcoded 5' primer and J-beta primers. Every cDNA molecule carried a tag from a template-switch adaptor bearing 12 random nucleotides. Paired-end reads containing CDR3 totaled no fewer than 2.5 million for each sample. TCRdb ran MiXCR on the 5' RACE reads and lists one entry per CDR3 protein. The table shows 1.8 million or so distinct CDR3 sequences, with about two fifths occurring only once. This chain connects TRBV7-9 to TRBJ2-6; D is unclear. The receptor comes from a human donor in good health. Sequencing was done on a sample of blood. The chain's CDR3 is CASSFPIAGSGANVLTF. The CDR3 DNA is TGTGCCAGCAGCTTCCCCATCGCTGGGTCTGGGGCCAACGTCCTGACTTTC.